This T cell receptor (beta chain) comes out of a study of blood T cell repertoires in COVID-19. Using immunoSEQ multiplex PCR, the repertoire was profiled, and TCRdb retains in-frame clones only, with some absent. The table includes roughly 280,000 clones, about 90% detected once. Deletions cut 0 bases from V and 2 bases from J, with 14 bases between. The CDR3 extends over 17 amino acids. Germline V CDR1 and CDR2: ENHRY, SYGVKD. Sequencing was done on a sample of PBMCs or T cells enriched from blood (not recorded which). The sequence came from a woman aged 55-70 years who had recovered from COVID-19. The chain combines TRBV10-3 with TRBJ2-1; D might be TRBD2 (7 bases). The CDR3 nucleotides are TGTGCCATCAGTGAGTCCAGACAGGCGGGGGCCTACAATGAGCAGTTCTTC. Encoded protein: CAISESRQAGAYNEQFF.